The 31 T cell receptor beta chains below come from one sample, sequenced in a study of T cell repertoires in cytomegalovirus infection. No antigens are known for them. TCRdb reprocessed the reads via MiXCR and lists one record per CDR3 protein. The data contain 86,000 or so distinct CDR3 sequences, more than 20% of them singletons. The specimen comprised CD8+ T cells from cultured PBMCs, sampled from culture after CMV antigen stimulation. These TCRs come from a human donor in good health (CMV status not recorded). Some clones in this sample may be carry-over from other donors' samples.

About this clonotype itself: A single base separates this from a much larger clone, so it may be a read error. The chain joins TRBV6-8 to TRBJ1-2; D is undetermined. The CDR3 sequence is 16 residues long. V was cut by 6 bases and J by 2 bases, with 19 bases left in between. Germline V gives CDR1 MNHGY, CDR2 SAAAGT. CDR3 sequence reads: CASSSLRSWVNYGYTF. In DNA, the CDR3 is TGTGCCAGCAGCTCGCTCCGTTCGTGGGTCAACTATGGCTACACCTTC.

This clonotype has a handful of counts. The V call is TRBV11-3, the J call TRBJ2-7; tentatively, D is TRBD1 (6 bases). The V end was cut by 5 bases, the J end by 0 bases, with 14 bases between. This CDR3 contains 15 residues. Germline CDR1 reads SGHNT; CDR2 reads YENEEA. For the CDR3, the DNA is TGTGCCAGCAGCCCAACCTGGGGGCCCTCCTACGAGCAGTACTTC. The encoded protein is CASSPTWGPSYEQYF.

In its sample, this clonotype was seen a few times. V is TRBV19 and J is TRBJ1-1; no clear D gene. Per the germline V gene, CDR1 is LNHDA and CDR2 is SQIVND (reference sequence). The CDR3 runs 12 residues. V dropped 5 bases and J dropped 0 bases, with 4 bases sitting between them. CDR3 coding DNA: TGTGCCAGTAGTGGGTTGAACACTGAAGCTTTCTTT. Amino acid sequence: CASSGLNTEAFF.

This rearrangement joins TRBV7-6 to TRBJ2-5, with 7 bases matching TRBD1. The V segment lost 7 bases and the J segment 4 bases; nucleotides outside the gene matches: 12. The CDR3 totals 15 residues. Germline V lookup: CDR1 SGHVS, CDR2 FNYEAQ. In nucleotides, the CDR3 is TGTGCCAGCACCCAGGGGGTCGGGGTTCTAGAGACCCAGTACTTC. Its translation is CASTQGVGVLETQYF.

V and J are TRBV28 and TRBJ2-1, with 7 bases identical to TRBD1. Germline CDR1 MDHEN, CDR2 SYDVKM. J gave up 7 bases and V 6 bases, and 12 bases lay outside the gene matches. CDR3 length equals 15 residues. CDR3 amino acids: CASRRSTGSGNEQFF. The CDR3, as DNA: TGTGCCAGCAGACGGTCGACAGGGAGTGGGAATGAGCAGTTCTTC.

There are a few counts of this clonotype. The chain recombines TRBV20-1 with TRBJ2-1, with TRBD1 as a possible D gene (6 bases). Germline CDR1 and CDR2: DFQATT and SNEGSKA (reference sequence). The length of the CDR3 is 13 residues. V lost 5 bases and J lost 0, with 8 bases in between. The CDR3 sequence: CSAGDISYNEQFF. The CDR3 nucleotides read TGCAGTGCTGGGGACATCTCCTACAATGAGCAGTTCTTC.

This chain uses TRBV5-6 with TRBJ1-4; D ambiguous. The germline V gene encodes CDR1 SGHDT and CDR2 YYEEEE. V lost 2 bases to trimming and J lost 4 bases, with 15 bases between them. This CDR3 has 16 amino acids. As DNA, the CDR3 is TGTGCCAGCAGCTTAAAGATAATTTCGAGTAATGAAAAACTGTTTTTT. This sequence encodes CASSLKIISSNEKLFF.

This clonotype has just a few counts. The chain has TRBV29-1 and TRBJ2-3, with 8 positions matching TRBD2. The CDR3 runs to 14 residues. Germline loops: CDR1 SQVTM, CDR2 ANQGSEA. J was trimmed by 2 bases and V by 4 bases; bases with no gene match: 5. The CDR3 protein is CSVGSSGVTDTQYF. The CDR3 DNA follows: TGCAGCGTTGGGAGTAGCGGGGTCACAGATACGCAGTATTTT.

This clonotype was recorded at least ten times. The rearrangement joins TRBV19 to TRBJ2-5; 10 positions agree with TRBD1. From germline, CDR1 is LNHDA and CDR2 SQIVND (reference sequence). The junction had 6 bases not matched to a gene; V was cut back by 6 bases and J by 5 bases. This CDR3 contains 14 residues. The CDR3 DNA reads TGTGCCAGTAGCCAGACAGGGGGCCGGGAGACCCAGTACTTC. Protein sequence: CASSQTGGRETQYF.

CDR3 protein: CAISGGTSGANVLTF. CDR3 in DNA: TGTGCCATCAGTGGTGGGACCTCTGGGGCCAACGTCCTGACTTTC. The chain couples TRBV10-3 to TRBJ2-6; D possibly matches TRBD1 or TRBD2 (5 bases each). Germline CDR1 and CDR2: ENHRY and SYGVKD. The V gene lost 4 bases and the J gene lost 0 bases, with 7 bases spanning the gap. This CDR3 has 15 amino acids.

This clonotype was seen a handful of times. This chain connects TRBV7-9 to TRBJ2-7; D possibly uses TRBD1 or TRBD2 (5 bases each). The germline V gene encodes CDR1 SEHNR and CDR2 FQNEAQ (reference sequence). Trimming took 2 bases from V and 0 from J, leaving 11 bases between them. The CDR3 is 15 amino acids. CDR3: CASSLWDVSSYEQYF. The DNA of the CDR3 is TGTGCCAGCAGCTTATGGGACGTGAGCTCCTACGAGCAGTACTTC.

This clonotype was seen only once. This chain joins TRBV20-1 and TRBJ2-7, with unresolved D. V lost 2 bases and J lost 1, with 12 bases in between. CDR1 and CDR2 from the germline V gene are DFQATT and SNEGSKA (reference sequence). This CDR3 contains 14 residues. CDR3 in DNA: TGCAGTGCTAGAAGGTGTGAGGAGTCCTACGAGCAGTACTTC. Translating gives CSARRCEESYEQYF.

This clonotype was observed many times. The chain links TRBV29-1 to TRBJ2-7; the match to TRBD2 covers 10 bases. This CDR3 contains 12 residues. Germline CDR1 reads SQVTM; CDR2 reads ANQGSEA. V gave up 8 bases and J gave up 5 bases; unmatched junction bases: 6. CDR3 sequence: CSSSSGSHEQYF. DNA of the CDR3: TGCAGCTCCTCTAGCGGGAGTCACGAGCAGTACTTC.

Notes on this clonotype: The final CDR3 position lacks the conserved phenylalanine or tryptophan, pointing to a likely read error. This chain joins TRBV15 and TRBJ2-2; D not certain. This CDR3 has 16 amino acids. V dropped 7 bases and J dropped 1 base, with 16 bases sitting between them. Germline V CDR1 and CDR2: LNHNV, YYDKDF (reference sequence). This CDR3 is CATTRPGSMNTGELFY. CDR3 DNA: TGTGCCACCACCAGGCCAGGCTCCATGAACACCGGGGAGCTGTTTTAT.

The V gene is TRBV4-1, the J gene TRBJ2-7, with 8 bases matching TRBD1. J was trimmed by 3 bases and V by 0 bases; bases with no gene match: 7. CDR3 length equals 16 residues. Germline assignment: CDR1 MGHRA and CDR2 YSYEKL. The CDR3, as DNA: TGCGCCAGCAGCCAAGATGGGACAGGCCAATTCTACGAGCAGTACTTC. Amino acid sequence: CASSQDGTGQFYEQYF.

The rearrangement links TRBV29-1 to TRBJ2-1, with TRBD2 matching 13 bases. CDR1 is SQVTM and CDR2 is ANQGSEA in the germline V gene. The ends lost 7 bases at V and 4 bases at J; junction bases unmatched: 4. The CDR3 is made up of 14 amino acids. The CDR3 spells CSAGTSGVYNEQFF. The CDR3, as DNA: TGCAGCGCCGGGACTAGCGGGGTTTACAATGAGCAGTTCTTC.

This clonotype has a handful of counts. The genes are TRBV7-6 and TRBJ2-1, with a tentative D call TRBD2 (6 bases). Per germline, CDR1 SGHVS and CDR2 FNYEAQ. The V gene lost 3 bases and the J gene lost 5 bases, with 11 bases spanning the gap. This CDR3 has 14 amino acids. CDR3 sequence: CASSLTRGDNEQFF. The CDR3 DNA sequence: TGTGCCAGCAGCTTGACTAGAGGTGACAATGAGCAGTTCTTC.

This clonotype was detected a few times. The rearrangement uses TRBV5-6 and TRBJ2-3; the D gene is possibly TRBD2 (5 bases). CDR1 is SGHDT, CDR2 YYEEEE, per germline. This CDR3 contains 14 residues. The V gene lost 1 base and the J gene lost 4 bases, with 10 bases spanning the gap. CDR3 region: CASSLFGVADTQYF. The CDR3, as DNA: TGTGCCAGCAGCTTGTTCGGGGTGGCAGATACGCAGTATTTT.

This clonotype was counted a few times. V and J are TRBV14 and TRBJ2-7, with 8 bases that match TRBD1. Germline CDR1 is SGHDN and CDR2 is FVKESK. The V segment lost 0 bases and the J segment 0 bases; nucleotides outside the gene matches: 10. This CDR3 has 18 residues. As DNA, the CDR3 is TGTGCCAGCAGCCAAGATCTTGACAGGGGATACGGCTCCTACGAGCAGTACTTC. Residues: CASSQDLDRGYGSYEQYF.

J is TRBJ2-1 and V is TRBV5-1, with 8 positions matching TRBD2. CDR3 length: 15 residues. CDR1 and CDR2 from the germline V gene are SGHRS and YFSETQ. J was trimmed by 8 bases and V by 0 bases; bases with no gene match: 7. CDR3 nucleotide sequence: TGCGCCAGCAGCTTGGCCGGCGGGGGGCTTGATGAGCAGTTCTTC. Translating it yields CASSLAGGGLDEQFF.

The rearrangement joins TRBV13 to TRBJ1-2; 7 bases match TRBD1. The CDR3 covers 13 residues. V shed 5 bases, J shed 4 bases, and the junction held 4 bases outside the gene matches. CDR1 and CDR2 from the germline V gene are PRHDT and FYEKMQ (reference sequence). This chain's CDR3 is CASSPGTAYGYTF. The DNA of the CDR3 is TGTGCCAGCAGCCCCGGGACAGCCTATGGCTACACCTTC.

Written as DNA, the CDR3 is TGTGCCTGGAGTGAGGATCCAGTCGGGGGGTCCTACGAGCAGTACTTC. Its protein is CAWSEDPVGGSYEQYF. The chain links TRBV30 to TRBJ2-7; 7 bases match TRBD2. Germline V gene lookup returns CDR1 GTSNPN and CDR2 SVGIG (reference sequence). This CDR3 spans 16 amino acids. V lost 1 base and J lost 1; bases outside the gene matches: 10.

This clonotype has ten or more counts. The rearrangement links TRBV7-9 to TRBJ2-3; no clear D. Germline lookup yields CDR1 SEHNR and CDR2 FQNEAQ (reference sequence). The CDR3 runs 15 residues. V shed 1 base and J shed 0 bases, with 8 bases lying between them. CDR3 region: CASSLEGRSTDTQYF. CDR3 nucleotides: TGTGCCAGCAGCTTAGAAGGCAGAAGCACAGATACGCAGTATTTT. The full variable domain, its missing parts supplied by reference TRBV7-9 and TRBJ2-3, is DTGVSQNPRHKITKRGQNVTFRCDPISEHNRLYWYRQTLGQGPEFLTYFQNEAQLEKSRLLSDRFSAERPKGSFSTLEIQRTEQGDSAMYLCASSLEGRSTDTQYFGPGTRLTVL.

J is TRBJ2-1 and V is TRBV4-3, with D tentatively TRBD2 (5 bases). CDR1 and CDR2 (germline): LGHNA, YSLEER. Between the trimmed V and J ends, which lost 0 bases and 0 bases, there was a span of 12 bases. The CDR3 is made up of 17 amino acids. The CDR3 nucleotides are TGCGCCAGCAGCCAAGATCTAGGGCTAGCCTCCTACAATGAGCAGTTCTTC. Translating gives CASSQDLGLASYNEQFF.

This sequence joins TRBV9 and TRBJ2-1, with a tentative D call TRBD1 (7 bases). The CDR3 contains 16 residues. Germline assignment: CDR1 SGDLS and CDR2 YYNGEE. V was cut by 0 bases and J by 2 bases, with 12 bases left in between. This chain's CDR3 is CASSVGGGGTYNEQFF. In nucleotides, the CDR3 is TGTGCCAGCAGCGTAGGCGGAGGGGGCACCTACAATGAGCAGTTCTTC. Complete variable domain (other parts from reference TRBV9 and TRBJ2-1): DSGVTQTPKHLITATGQRVTLRCSPRSGDLSVYWYQQSLDQGLQFLIQYYNGEERAKGNILERFSAQQFPDLHSELNLSSLELGDSALYFCASSVGGGGTYNEQFFGPGTRLTVL.

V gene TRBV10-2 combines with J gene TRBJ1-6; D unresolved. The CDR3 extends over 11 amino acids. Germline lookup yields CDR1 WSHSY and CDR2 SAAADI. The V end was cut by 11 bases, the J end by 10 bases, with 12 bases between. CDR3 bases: TGCGCCGGAGGATCCAACTCACCCCTCCACTTT. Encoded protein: CAGGSNSPLHF.

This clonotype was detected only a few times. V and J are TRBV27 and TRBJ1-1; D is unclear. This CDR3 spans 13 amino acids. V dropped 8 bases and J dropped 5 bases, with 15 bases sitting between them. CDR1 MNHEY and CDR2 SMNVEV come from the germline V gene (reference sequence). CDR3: CASGPGSRTEAFF. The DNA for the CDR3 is TGTGCCAGCGGCCCTGGGTCCAGGACTGAAGCTTTCTTT.

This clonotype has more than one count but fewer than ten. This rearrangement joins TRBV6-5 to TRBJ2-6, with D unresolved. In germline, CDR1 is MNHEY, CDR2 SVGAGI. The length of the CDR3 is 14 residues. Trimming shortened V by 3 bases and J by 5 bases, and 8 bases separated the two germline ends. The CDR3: CASSYGVRANVLTF. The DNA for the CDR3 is TGTGCCAGCAGTTATGGGGTCCGGGCCAACGTCCTGACTTTC.

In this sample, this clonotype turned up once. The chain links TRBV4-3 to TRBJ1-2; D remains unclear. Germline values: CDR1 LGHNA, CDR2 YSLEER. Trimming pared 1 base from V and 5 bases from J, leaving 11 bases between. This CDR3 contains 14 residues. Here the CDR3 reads CASSQVNDRYGYTF. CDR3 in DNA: TGCGCCAGCAGCCAAGTCAATGACCGGTATGGCTACACCTTC.

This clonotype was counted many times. The CDR3 is CASSLSSPLSYTEAFF. CDR3 coding DNA: TGTGCCAGCAGTTTGTCTTCCCCTTTGTCATACACTGAAGCTTTCTTT. The chain couples TRBV12-3 or TRBV12-4 to TRBJ1-1; D ambiguous. The V end was cut by 3 bases, the J end by 3 bases, with 17 bases between. The CDR3 spans 16 residues.

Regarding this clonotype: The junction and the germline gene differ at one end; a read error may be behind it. CDR3 sequence: CASSLTGNHEQYF. CDR3 bases: TGTGCTAGCAGCTTGACAGGGAACCACGAGCAGTACTTC. The chain combines TRBV7-7 with TRBJ2-7; 7 bases are a match to TRBD1. Germline lookup yields CDR1 SSHAT and CDR2 FNYEAQ (reference sequence). This CDR3 has 13 amino acids.